These 28 T cell receptor beta chains originate from one sample sequenced in a study of early T cells in non-severe SARS-CoV-2 infection. One entry per CDR3 protein results from TCRdb running MiXCR on the 5' RACE reads. The sample lists about 27,000 distinct CDR3 sequences; approximately 5.4% were seen once. The sample comprised whole blood. The receptors come from an adult who was a healthcare worker with PCR-confirmed SARS-CoV-2 infection or an uninfected control (not recorded which).

This clonotype was seen more than once but under ten times. The J gene is TRBJ2-7, the V gene TRBV5-5; perhaps TRBD1 as D (6 bases). Trimming took 2 bases from V and 3 from J, leaving 9 bases between them. The CDR3 is made up of 13 amino acids. Germline V CDR1 and CDR2: SGHKS, YYEKEE (reference sequence). The DNA for the CDR3 is TGTGCCAGCAGCTTAACAGGGCACTACGAGCAGTACTTC. Residues: CASSLTGHYEQYF.

At least ten counts were recorded for this clonotype. The CDR3, as DNA: TGTGCCAGCAGTCCCCCCGTTTCTGGAAACACCATATATTTT. Amino acids: CASSPPVSGNTIYF. V usage is TRBV6-6 and J usage is TRBJ1-3; D call uncertain. The CDR3 loop spans 14 amino acids. Between the trimmed V and J ends, which lost 5 bases and 1 base, there was a span of 9 bases. CDR1 MNHNY and CDR2 SVGAGI come from the germline V gene (reference sequence).

This clonotype was observed many times. V usage is TRBV11-2 and J usage is TRBJ2-7; D remains ambiguous. The germline gives CDR1 SGHAT, CDR2 FQNNGV. Trimming took off 2 bases at V and 3 bases at J, with 5 bases between the two ends. The CDR3 extends over 12 amino acids. The CDR3 DNA is TGTGCCAGCAGCTTAACAGACTACGAGCAGTACTTC. It codes for CASSLTDYEQYF.

This clonotype was detected ten times or more. The rearrangement uses TRBV27 and TRBJ2-1, with D possibly TRBD2 on 6 matching bases. The CDR3 spans 12 residues. Trimming cost V 4 bases and J 10 bases, with 11 bases left between them. Per the germline V gene, CDR1 is MNHEY and CDR2 is SMNVEV (reference sequence). This CDR3 is CASSSLRGEQFF. The CDR3 DNA is TGTGCCAGCAGTTCCCTGCGGGGAGAGCAGTTCTTC.

This clonotype was observed a few times. This chain uses TRBV11-2 with TRBJ2-7; 7 bases line up with TRBD2. V lost 5 bases and J lost 2; bases outside the gene matches: 6. Germline CDR1 and CDR2: SGHAT and FQNNGV. The CDR3 runs to 14 residues. This chain's CDR3 is CASSPIGLAYEQYF. DNA for the CDR3: TGTGCCAGCAGCCCAATAGGACTAGCCTACGAGCAGTACTTC.

This clonotype was observed a few times. The chain combines TRBV11-2 with TRBJ2-1; D possibly corresponds to TRBD2 (5 bases). The CDR3 consists of 17 residues. Trimming shortened V by 5 bases and J by 1 base, and 18 bases separated the two germline ends. Germline-derived CDR1 and CDR2 are SGHAT and FQNNGV. The CDR3 region has the DNA TGTGCCAGCAGCACACACCCCGGACTCGGTTCCTACAATGAGCAGTTCTTC. As protein: CASSTHPGLGSYNEQFF.

This clonotype was seen more than once but under ten times. The chain carries TRBV30 and TRBJ2-3; D call uncertain. CDR3 length equals 14 residues. Trimming pared 3 bases from V and 1 base from J, leaving 11 bases between. Germline lookup yields CDR1 GTSNPN and CDR2 SVGIG (reference sequence). CDR3 DNA sequence: TGTGCCTGGAGCTTGGGGTTGGGCACAGATACGCAGTATTTT. This sequence encodes CAWSLGLGTDTQYF.

This clonotype occurred a few times. The chain employs TRBV30 and TRBJ1-2; D remains unclear. The CDR3 runs 11 residues. Between the trimmed V and J ends, which lost 2 bases and 5 bases, there was a span of 6 bases. Germline CDR1 reads GTSNPN; CDR2 reads SVGIG (reference sequence). The chain's CDR3 is CAWSRPYGYTF. The CDR3 DNA reads as TGTGCCTGGAGTAGACCTTATGGCTACACCTTC. Filled out from reference TRBV30 and TRBJ1-2, the complete variable domain reads SQTIHQWPATLVQPVGSPLSLECTVEGTSNPNLYWYRQAAGRGLQLLFYSVGIGQISSEVPQNLSASRPQDRQFILSSKKLLLSDSGFYLCAWSRPYGYTFGSGTRLTVV.

In this sample, this clonotype turned up many times. This chain connects TRBV28 to TRBJ2-7; D is possibly TRBD1 or TRBD2 (5 bases each). The CDR3 length is 13 residues. Germline-derived CDR1 and CDR2 are MDHEN and SYDVKM. The germline V and J ends were trimmed by 6 bases and 0 bases, with 9 bases remaining between them. The CDR3 spells CASRPGASYEQYF. CDR3 DNA: TGTGCCAGCAGGCCCGGGGCCTCCTACGAGCAGTACTTC. The full variable domain, its missing parts supplied by reference TRBV28 and TRBJ2-7, is DVKVTQSSRYLVKRTGEKVFLECVQDMDHENMFWYRQDPGLGLRLIYFSYDVKMKEKGDIPEGYSVSREKKERFSLILESASTNQTSMYLCASRPGASYEQYFGPGTRLTVT.

This clonotype has a count of ten or more. This rearrangement joins TRBV6-2 or TRBV6-3 to TRBJ2-1; 11 bases match TRBD1. Germline V CDR1 and CDR2: MNHEY, SVGEGT. The CDR3 extends over 16 amino acids. Losses at the gene ends were 0 bases for V and 3 bases for J; bases not matched to a gene: 1. CDR3 sequence: CASSYSGTGGYNEQFF. Here the CDR3 DNA reads TGTGCCAGCAGTTACTCCGGGACAGGGGGCTACAATGAGCAGTTCTTC.

The chain carries TRBV27 and TRBJ1-5; 7 positions match TRBD1. J gave up 3 bases and V 6 bases, and 8 bases lay outside the gene matches. CDR1 and CDR2 (germline): MNHEY, SMNVEV (reference sequence). The CDR3 is made up of 15 amino acids. DNA of the CDR3: TGTGCCAGCAGATTTAGTGACAGGGTCAATCAGCCCCAGCATTTT. Translating it yields CASRFSDRVNQPQHF.

This clonotype was recorded a few times. V gene TRBV5-6 combines with J gene TRBJ2-1, with no clear D. From germline, CDR1 is SGHDT and CDR2 YYEEEE. The length of the CDR3 is 14 residues. V lost 4 bases and J 7 bases, leaving 15 bases between the germline ends. The CDR3 loop reads CASSVDLPWNEQFF. The CDR3 region has the DNA TGTGCCAGCAGCGTGGACCTACCCTGGAATGAGCAGTTCTTC.

This clonotype has only a few counts. The chain employs TRBV7-9 and TRBJ2-3; D gene unclear. CDR3 length: 13 residues. V shed 2 bases and J shed 4 bases, with 7 bases lying between them. Germline V gene lookup returns CDR1 SEHNR and CDR2 FQNEAQ (reference sequence). The CDR3 DNA reads TGTGCCAGCAGCTTACGGGTTGCAGATACGCAGTATTTT. Encoded protein: CASSLRVADTQYF.

This clonotype occurred many times. V gene TRBV19 combines with J gene TRBJ2-3, with 8 bases matching TRBD2. Per the germline V gene, CDR1 is LNHDA and CDR2 is SQIVND (reference sequence). With 2 bases clipped from V and 0 bases from J, the junction kept 4 bases outside the gene matches. The CDR3 loop spans 16 amino acids. CDR3 bases: TGTGCCAGTAGTATAAGGCCTAGCGGGAGCACAGATACGCAGTATTTT. Translating gives CASSIRPSGSTDTQYF.

This clonotype has at least ten counts. The CDR3 DNA follows: TGTGCCAGCAGTTTGGGGCTAGGGCGTAATTACGAGCAGTACTTC. It specifies CASSLGLGRNYEQYF. The V and J genes are TRBV28 and TRBJ2-7; possibly TRBD1 for D (5 bases). Germline V gene data show CDR1 as MDHEN and CDR2 as SYDVKM. The CDR3 length is 15 residues. V dropped 3 bases and J dropped 4 bases, with 16 bases sitting between them.

This clonotype was recorded many times. V gene TRBV4-3 combines with J gene TRBJ2-3; TRBD2 aligns across 8 bases. The germline CDR1 and CDR2 sequences are LGHNA and YSLEER. V was clipped by 0 bases and J by 2 bases; unmatched bases: 7. The CDR3 is 17 residues long. The CDR3 bases are TGCGCCAGCAGCCAAGATAAAAGCGGGGGACCCACAGATACGCAGTATTTT. It encodes CASSQDKSGGPTDTQYF.

This clonotype was detected many times. The chain is built from TRBV2 and TRBJ1-2; D is ambiguous. This CDR3 is built from 13 residues. The germline gives CDR1 SNHLY, CDR2 FYNNEI. Between the trimmed V and J ends, which lost 8 bases and 8 bases, there was a span of 18 bases. The CDR3 DNA reads TGTGCCAGCGGGAACGTAGCCGGGAGCGGCTACACCTTC. Residues: CASGNVAGSGYTF.

This clonotype came up many times. This chain uses TRBV12-5 with TRBJ1-3; D is ambiguous. Germline V gene lookup returns CDR1 LGHNT and CDR2 FRNRAP. The V and J ends lost 7 bases and 2 bases respectively, with 6 bases between them. The CDR3 spans 12 residues. Written as DNA, the CDR3 is TGTGCTAGTGTCAATGCTGGAAACACCATATATTTT. This codes for CASVNAGNTIYF.

Many counts were recorded for this clonotype. This chain connects TRBV6-5 to TRBJ1-1; no reliable D call. Trimming removed 4 bases from V and 5 bases from J, with 5 bases in between. The CDR3 loop spans 11 amino acids. Germline CDR1 MNHEY, CDR2 SVGAGI. CDR3: CASSFGTEAFF. The CDR3 coding sequence is TGTGCCAGCAGTTTCGGAACTGAAGCTTTCTTT.

This clonotype was detected a few times. The gene calls are TRBV4-3 and TRBJ2-1; 9 nucleotides align to TRBD2. The V segment lost 1 base and the J segment 2 bases; nucleotides outside the gene matches: 9. CDR3 size: 18 residues. Per germline, CDR1 LGHNA and CDR2 YSLEER. CDR3 DNA: TGCGCCAGCAGCCAAGCTGGTAGCGGGAGTTGGGCCTACAATGAGCAGTTCTTC. Translating gives CASSQAGSGSWAYNEQFF.

The chain employs TRBV29-1 and TRBJ1-1; a weak D match, TRBD1 (5 bases). V lost 5 bases and J 5 bases, leaving 21 bases between the germline ends. Germline V gene data show CDR1 as SQVTM and CDR2 as ANQGSEA. The CDR3 extends over 15 amino acids. This CDR3 is CSVLPFEEGRTEAFF. CDR3 bases: TGCAGCGTTCTCCCCTTCGAGGAGGGGAGGACTGAAGCTTTCTTT.

This clonotype has a count of ten or more. The V gene is TRBV5-6, the J gene TRBJ2-7; 9 bases are shared with TRBD1. From germline, CDR1 is SGHDT and CDR2 YYEEEE. The CDR3 extends over 15 amino acids. With 4 bases clipped from V and 3 bases from J, the junction kept 8 bases outside the gene matches. CDR3 sequence: CASSGSGTGYYEQYF. In DNA, the CDR3 is TGTGCCAGCAGCGGTTCCGGGACAGGGTACTACGAGCAGTACTTC. Based on the CDR3 plus reference TRBV5-6 and TRBJ2-7, the full variable domain is DAGVTQSPTHLIKTRGQQVTLRCSPKSGHDTVSWYQQALGQGPQFIFQYYEEEERQRGNFPDRFSGHQFPNYSSELNVNALLLGDSALYLCASSGSGTGYYEQYFGPGTRLTVT.

V and J are TRBV25-1 and TRBJ2-1; D might be TRBD1 or TRBD2, each matching 5 bases. CDR3 size: 12 residues. V gave up 6 bases and J gave up 7 bases, with 10 bases separating them. CDR1 and CDR2 (germline): MGHDK, SYGVNS. The CDR3 spells CASRHGGNEQFF. In DNA form, the CDR3 reads TGTGCCAGCAGGCATGGGGGTAATGAGCAGTTCTTC.

A few counts support this clonotype. The chain is built from TRBV28 and TRBJ2-7; possibly TRBD1 for D (6 bases). V lost 3 bases, J lost 0 bases, and 12 bases lay in between. This CDR3 comprises 15 residues. CDR1 and CDR2 from the germline V gene are MDHEN and SYDVKM. The CDR3 here is CASSFQRGYSYEQYF. For the CDR3, the DNA is TGTGCCAGCAGTTTTCAGAGGGGGTACTCCTACGAGCAGTACTTC.

This clonotype was counted many times. The rearrangement links TRBV7-9 to TRBJ2-7, with D uncertain. The V end lost 1 base, the J end lost 3 bases, and 7 bases lay between the germline ends. CDR3 length equals 13 residues. Germline values: CDR1 SEHNR, CDR2 FQNEAQ (reference sequence). In DNA, the CDR3 is TGTGCCAGCAGCTTAGTTAGCAGCTACGAGCAGTACTTC. Amino acid sequence: CASSLVSSYEQYF. Based on the CDR3 plus reference TRBV7-9 and TRBJ2-7, the full variable domain is DTGVSQNPRHKITKRGQNVTFRCDPISEHNRLYWYRQTLGQGPEFLTYFQNEAQLEKSRLLSDRFSAERPKGSFSTLEIQRTEQGDSAMYLCASSLVSSYEQYFGPGTRLTVT.

This clonotype was recorded a few times. This sequence joins TRBV27 and TRBJ1-2; D is undetermined. Trimming shortened V by 5 bases and J by 4 bases, and 5 bases separated the two germline ends. This CDR3 contains 11 residues. The germline CDR1 and CDR2 sequences are MNHEY and SMNVEV (reference sequence). The CDR3, as DNA: TGTGCCAGCAGTAAGGGCTATGGCTACACCTTC. The encoded protein is CASSKGYGYTF.

This clonotype is labeled as medium-sized. V gene TRBV21-1 combines with J gene TRBJ1-3; the table's TRBD1 call for D was not verified on the DNA. TRBV21-1 is annotated as a pseudogene. There are 14 residues in the CDR3. CDR3 amino acids: CASRDRGSGNTIYF. The DNA of the CDR3 is TGTGCCAGCAGGGACAGGGGCTCTGGAAACACCATATATTTT.

This clonotype showed up many times. V and J are TRBV5-1 and TRBJ1-2; D may be TRBD1 (6 bases). Germline CDR1 is SGHRS and CDR2 is YFSETQ. Trimming removed 1 base from V and 4 bases from J, with 11 bases in between. The CDR3 runs to 14 residues. CDR3 bases: TGCGCCAGCAGCTTGACAGGGCTCGGCTATGGCTACACCTTC. Its protein product is CASSLTGLGYGYTF.